This T cell receptor (beta chain) was retrieved from a study of blood T cell repertoires in COVID-19. Across the study: The samples span acute and convalescent COVID-19 from the United States, Italy and Spain.

This CDR3 region has 16 residues. Germline CDR1 reads SGHTA; CDR2 reads FQGNSA. V lost 4 bases, J lost 8 bases, and 8 bases stayed unmatched. Authors' data handling: For nucleated cells, counts were estimated from reference gene primer amplification. TCRdb keeps only in-frame clones here, not all; method: immunoSEQ multiplex PCR. The D gene and trimming were derived from the DNA, and the V and J assignments and clone size from that table. Here the sample spans 120,000 to 150,000 clones, 76% being singletons. The genes are TRBV7-2 and TRBJ2-1; TRBD2 agrees at 13 bases. The origin of this receptor is a man aged 55 to 70 with acute or convalescent COVID-19. The material sequenced was peripheral blood. DNA of the CDR3: TGTGCCAGCAGCTACCCGGGACTAGCGGGATCTGATGAGCAGTTCTTC. It encodes CASSYPGLAGSDEQFF.